This paragraph covers one T cell receptor (beta chain) sequence. Its antigen is unidentified. The data are from a study of T cell responses to AZD1222 COVID-19 vaccine. TCRdb keeps only in-frame clones here, not all; method: immunoSEQ multiplex PCR. The top ten hold about 4.3% of the sample, which has about 120,000 clones, around 91% seen once. V gave up 4 bases and J gave up 2 bases; unmatched junction bases: 6. CDR3 length: 16 amino acids. CDR1 PRHDT and CDR2 FYEKMQ come from the germline V gene (reference sequence). Study observations and caveats: Increased Spike-specific TCR breadth and depth were observed after two AZD1222 doses. Only 5 or 6 AZD1222 recipients tested seropositive at baseline. Females outnumbered males among donors, who were mostly white British; clonal diversity was possibly underestimated.

The source was peripheral blood, collected on day 0 of MenACWY control vaccination. The V call is TRBV13, the J call TRBJ2-5; 11 nucleotides line up with TRBD1. The clonotype was recovered from an adult in good health. The CDR3 DNA reads TGTGCCAGCAGCTCCCGGGACAGGGGGACGCAAGAGACCCAGTACTTC. Protein product: CASSSRDRGTQETQYF.